This TCR beta chain was found in a study of CD8 T cells in ankylosing spondylitis. Overall study findings and caveats: Clones tied to disease were said to be significantly enriched in matched ankylosing spondylitis synovial fluid.

This clonotype occurred many times. Its target is unknown. V was shortened by 2 bases and J by 8 bases, with 16 bases between the two germline ends. This CDR3 comprises 14 residues. CDR1 is SGHDT and CDR2 is YYEEEE in the germline V gene. TCRdb re-analysed the 5' RACE reads in MiXCR, keeping a single row per CDR3 protein. The table records more than 150,000 distinct CDR3 sequences, around a tenth of them present only once. The sample comprised blood, either unsorted or a sorted T cell fraction (not recorded which). The rearrangement joins TRBV5-6 to TRBJ1-1; D possibly corresponds to TRBD1 (5 bases). This receptor was identified in a male donor with ankylosing spondylitis or in good health (not recorded which). DNA of the CDR3: TGTGCCAGCAGCTTAGGAGCGAACAGGATCGAAGCTTTCTTT. Its translation: CASSLGANRIEAFF.